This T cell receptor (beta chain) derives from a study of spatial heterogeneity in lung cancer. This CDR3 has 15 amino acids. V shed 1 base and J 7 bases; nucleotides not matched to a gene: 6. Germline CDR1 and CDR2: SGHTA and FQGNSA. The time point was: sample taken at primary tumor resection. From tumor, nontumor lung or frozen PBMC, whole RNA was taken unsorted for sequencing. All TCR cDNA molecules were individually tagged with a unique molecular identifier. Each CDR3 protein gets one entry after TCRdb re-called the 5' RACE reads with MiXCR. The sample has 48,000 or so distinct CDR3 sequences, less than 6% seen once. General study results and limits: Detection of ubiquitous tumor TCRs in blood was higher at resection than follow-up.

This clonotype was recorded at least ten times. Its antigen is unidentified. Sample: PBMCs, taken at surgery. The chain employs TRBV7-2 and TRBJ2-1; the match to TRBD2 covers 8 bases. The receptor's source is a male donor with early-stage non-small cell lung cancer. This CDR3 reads CASSLVTGGSNEQFF. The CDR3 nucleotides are TGTGCCAGCAGCTTAGTGACGGGAGGGTCGAATGAGCAGTTCTTC.